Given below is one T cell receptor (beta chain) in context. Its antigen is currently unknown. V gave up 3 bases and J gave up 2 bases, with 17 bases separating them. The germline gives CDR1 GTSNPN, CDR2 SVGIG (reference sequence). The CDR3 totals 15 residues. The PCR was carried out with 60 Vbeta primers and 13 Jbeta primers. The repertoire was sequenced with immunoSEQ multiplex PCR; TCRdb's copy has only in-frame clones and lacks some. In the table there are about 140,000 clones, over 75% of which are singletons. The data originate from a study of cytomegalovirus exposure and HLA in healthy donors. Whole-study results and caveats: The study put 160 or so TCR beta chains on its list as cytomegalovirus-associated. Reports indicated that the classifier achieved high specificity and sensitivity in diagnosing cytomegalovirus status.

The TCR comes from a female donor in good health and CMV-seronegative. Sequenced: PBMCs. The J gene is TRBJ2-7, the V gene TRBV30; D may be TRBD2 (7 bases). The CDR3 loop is CAWRRGTSGTYEQYF. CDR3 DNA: TGTGCCTGGAGAAGGGGGACAAGCGGGACCTACGAGCAGTACTTC.